The 10 T cell receptor beta chains given below trace back to one sample, sequenced in a study of blood T cell repertoires in COVID-19. Clones were sequenced by immunoSEQ multiplex PCR, and TCRdb holds only the in-frame ones, with some missing. The sample shows some 190,000 clones, about 84% of them seen only once. Material: peripheral blood. The receptor source for this set is a person aged 65 to 85 with COVID-19, enrolled during active disease.

This clone was recorded only once. The V call is TRBV7-3, the J call TRBJ2-7; 9 bases fit TRBD2. Germline assignment: CDR1 SGHTA and CDR2 FQGTGA. This CDR3 spans 15 amino acids. The trim removed 5 bases at V and 5 bases at J, leaving 10 bases unmatched. CDR3 region: CASSVNSGSSNEQYF. In nucleotides, the CDR3 is TGTGCCAGCAGCGTAAATAGCGGGAGTTCCAACGAGCAGTACTTC.

The chain couples TRBV11-2 to TRBJ1-1; TRBD1 agrees at 9 bases. The CDR3 runs 14 residues. Trimming at V came to 5 bases and at J to 8 bases, leaving 9 bases not matched to a gene. The germline V gene has CDR1 SGHAT and CDR2 FQNNGV. The CDR3 sequence is CASSRGTGSGEAFF. The CDR3 DNA sequence: TGTGCCAGCAGCCGAGGGACAGGGTCAGGAGAAGCTTTCTTT.

This chain connects TRBV9 to TRBJ2-3; 11 positions match TRBD2. V shed 3 bases, J shed 5 bases, and the junction held 8 bases outside the gene matches. Germline V gene sequence: CDR1 SGDLS, CDR2 YYNGEE. The CDR3 has 16 residues. This CDR3 reads CASSAISGGAKDTQYF. CDR3 coding DNA: TGTGCCAGCAGCGCCATTAGCGGGGGGGCCAAAGATACGCAGTATTTT.

This clone came up a few times. This chain links TRBV2 with TRBJ2-3; 7 nucleotides line up with TRBD2. The V gene end was trimmed by 7 bases and the J gene end by 0 bases; junction bases not matched to a gene: 4. There are 14 residues in the CDR3. CDR1 and CDR2 from the germline V gene are SNHLY and FYNNEI. Here the CDR3 DNA reads TGTGCCAGCAAGAGCGGGATAAGCACAGATACGCAGTATTTT. This gives the protein CASKSGISTDTQYF.

The chain combines TRBV7-2 with TRBJ1-2; D is perhaps TRBD1 (5 bases). Germline V lookup: CDR1 SGHTA, CDR2 FQGNSA. V was cut by 5 bases and J by 0 bases, with 13 bases left in between. The CDR3 is made up of 15 amino acids. The CDR3 reads CASSPGDSSNYGYTF. CDR3 nucleotide sequence: TGTGCCAGCAGCCCCGGTGACAGCTCTAACTATGGCTACACCTTC.

J is TRBJ1-1 and V is TRBV18; D perhaps matches TRBD1 (6 bases). Trimming removed 2 bases at V and 3 bases at J, with 10 bases between. The germline gives CDR1 KGHSH, CDR2 LQKENI. The CDR3 runs 14 residues. The CDR3 here is CASSPGGAHTEAFF. The CDR3 bases are TGTGCCAGCTCACCAGGGGGGGCGCACACTGAAGCTTTCTTT.

The V call is TRBV6-5, the J call TRBJ1-5, with 8 bases matching TRBD1. CDR1 is MNHEY and CDR2 is SVGAGI in the germline V gene. Trimming cost V 7 bases and J 5 bases; bases outside gene matches: 7. The CDR3 is 14 amino acids. The CDR3 DNA sequence: TGTGCCAGCAAACAGGGGGTCGGCGATCAGCCCCAGCATTTT. Translation gives CASKQGVGDQPQHF.

This clone was detected ten times or more. J is TRBJ1-2 and V is TRBV7-2; no definite D call. Trimming shortened V by 0 bases and J by 2 bases, and 10 bases separated the two germline ends. Looked up from germline, CDR1 is SGHTA and CDR2 is FQGNSA. The CDR3 is 15 residues long. The CDR3 sequence: CASSLAGRTNYGYTF. The CDR3 DNA sequence: TGTGCCAGCAGCTTAGCGGGCAGAACAAACTATGGCTACACCTTC.

V is TRBV30 and J is TRBJ1-6; a weak D match, TRBD1 (6 bases). V lost 2 bases, J lost 5 bases, and 10 bases lay in between. This CDR3 contains 14 residues. Looked up from germline, CDR1 is GTSNPN and CDR2 is SVGIG (reference sequence). CDR3 in amino acids: CAWSSGHDNSPLHF. The CDR3 DNA sequence: TGTGCCTGGAGTTCGGGACACGATAATTCACCCCTCCACTTT.

This clone was found once. J is TRBJ2-2 and V is TRBV12-3 or TRBV12-4; a weak D match, TRBD1 (6 bases). The CDR3 spans 13 residues. Trimming removed 7 bases at V and 7 bases at J, with 13 bases between. The CDR3 here is CASIQGSFGELFF. CDR3 DNA sequence: TGTGCCAGCATTCAGGGGAGCTTCGGGGAGCTGTTTTTT.